This T cell receptor (beta chain) was documented in a study of early T cells in non-severe SARS-CoV-2 infection. Background on the study: The chains were unpaired, and the sequenced material was bulk RNA from unsorted whole blood. Study-level findings and limits: Missing private and CD4 specificities, VDJdb matching favored anti-spike CD8 responses.

Remarks on this clonotype: Its antigen is currently unknown.

Unmatched junction bases numbered 4, after V lost 3 bases and J lost 0 bases. Germline CDR1 is DFQATT and CDR2 is SNEGSKA (reference sequence). CDR3 length equals 15 residues. Unique molecular identifier tags were affixed to discrete cDNA molecules. One entry per CDR3 protein, called by TCRdb with MiXCR from the 5' RACE reads. The sample shows 70,000 or so distinct CDR3 sequences, approximately 11% of them seen only once. The specimen sequenced was whole blood. This chain links TRBV20-1 with TRBJ2-2, with TRBD2 identical over 7 bases. This clonotype was obtained from an adult who was a healthcare worker with PCR-confirmed SARS-CoV-2 infection or an uninfected control (not recorded which). The CDR3 reads CSASWGGPNTGELFF. Here the CDR3 DNA reads TGCAGTGCTAGTTGGGGAGGGCCGAACACCGGGGAGCTGTTTTTT.